The present T cell receptor (beta chain) was sequenced within a study of blood T cell repertoires in COVID-19. Whole-study context: Donors in the United States, Italy and Spain gave samples during acute or convalescent COVID-19. The analysed material was cDNA or gDNA that came from T cells, B-cell-depleted T cells, or PBMCs.

Profiling relied on immunoSEQ multiplex PCR, and the TCRdb table lists in-frame clones only, not all of them. The sample consists of 490,000 or so clones, about 85% of them appearing once. Trimming took 5 bases from V and 6 from J, leaving 14 bases between them. CDR3 size: 13 residues. The germline V gene encodes CDR1 SGHTA and CDR2 FQGNSA. The source of this sequence is a woman between 55 and 75 years old who had recovered from COVID-19. Source material: PBMCs or T cells enriched from blood (not recorded which). This chain uses TRBV7-2 with TRBJ2-7; no firm D call. CDR3 DNA: TGTGCCAGCAGCCTCTATACCTCTGGCGAGCAGTACGTC. Its translation: CASSLYTSGEQYV.